The 15 T cell receptor beta chains below were found in one sample sequenced in a study of blood T cell repertoires in COVID-19. The data were produced by immunoSEQ multiplex PCR, yet TCRdb's version contains in-frame clones alone and is incomplete. The sample holds approximately 300,000 clones, 70% to 90% seen once. The source material was PBMCs or T cells enriched from blood (not recorded which). The receptor set was obtained from a woman aged 25 to 45 who had recovered from COVID-19.

This chain links TRBV19 with TRBJ2-7, with TRBD2 matching over 12 bases. From germline, CDR1 is LNHDA and CDR2 SQIVND (reference sequence). V was clipped by 5 bases and J by 1 base; unmatched bases: 9. This CDR3 comprises 17 residues. The CDR3 reads CASSSTSGSLRSYEQYF. DNA for the CDR3: TGTGCCAGTAGTTCGACTAGCGGGAGTTTAAGATCCTACGAGCAGTACTTC.

The V call is TRBV30, the J call TRBJ1-1; 8 bases map to TRBD1. After removal of 5 bases from V and 2 bases from J, the junction contained 10 bases not matched to a gene. The CDR3 spans 15 residues. Germline V lookup: CDR1 GTSNPN, CDR2 SVGIG (reference sequence). CDR3 amino acids: CAWGGRQGLNTEAFF. In DNA form, the CDR3 reads TGTGCCTGGGGGGGCCGACAGGGGCTAAACACTGAAGCTTTCTTT.

The chain combines TRBV5-6 with TRBJ1-4; no firm D call. The CDR3 sequence is 16 residues long. The V gene lost 4 bases and the J gene lost 7 bases, with 20 bases spanning the gap. The germline V gene encodes CDR1 SGHDT and CDR2 YYEEEE. The CDR3 is CASSLSPSVGGEKLFF. The CDR3 DNA sequence: TGTGCCAGCAGCCTTAGCCCATCGGTCGGTGGTGAAAAACTGTTTTTT.

This clone was seen a handful of times. The V gene is TRBV30, the J gene TRBJ1-2; D gene ambiguous. The germline CDR1 and CDR2 sequences are GTSNPN and SVGIG (reference sequence). The CDR3 is 13 residues long. The V and J ends lost 4 bases and 5 bases respectively, with 14 bases between them. CDR3 sequence reads: CAWISWRGYGYTF. CDR3 DNA sequence: TGTGCCTGGATCTCATGGCGGGGATATGGCTACACCTTC.

The count of this clone is one. This chain joins TRBV25-1 and TRBJ1-2, with TRBD1 as a possible D gene (6 bases). The V end lost 3 bases, the J end lost 0 bases, and 20 bases lay between the germline ends. The CDR3 covers 18 residues. Germline assignment: CDR1 MGHDK and CDR2 SYGVNS. In DNA, the CDR3 is TGTGCCAGCAGTGACCCCCAGACGGGACATCACACTAACTATGGCTACACCTTC. Residues: CASSDPQTGHHTNYGYTF.

This chain uses TRBV4-1 with TRBJ2-1; a weak D match, TRBD2 (7 bases). Germline V gene data show CDR1 as MGHRA and CDR2 as YSYEKL. This CDR3 comprises 16 residues. V shed 2 bases and J shed 2 bases, with 13 bases lying between them. CDR3 nucleotide sequence: TGCGCCAGCAGCCAACCGACCGGGGGGCCCTACAATGAGCAGTTCTTC. It codes for CASSQPTGGPYNEQFF.

The V and J genes are TRBV5-1 and TRBJ1-2; D perhaps matches TRBD1 (6 bases). Trimming left V 4 bases short and J 3 bases short, with 10 bases between. Germline CDR1 SGHRS, CDR2 YFSETQ. This CDR3 contains 13 residues. CDR3 residues: CASSGGQYYGYTF. The CDR3 bases are TGCGCCAGCAGCGGCGGACAGTACTATGGCTACACCTTC.

This chain joins TRBV5-1 and TRBJ2-3, with D tentatively TRBD2 (5 bases). The CDR3 is 18 residues long. Per the germline V gene, CDR1 is SGHRS and CDR2 is YFSETQ. The V and J ends lost 0 bases and 2 bases respectively, with 19 bases between them. CDR3 protein: CASSLVLGATGDTDTQYF. CDR3 in DNA: TGCGCCAGCAGCTTGGTTTTAGGAGCGACCGGGGACACAGATACGCAGTATTTT.

The chain employs TRBV30 and TRBJ1-6, with 9 positions matching TRBD1. Germline lookup yields CDR1 GTSNPN and CDR2 SVGIG (reference sequence). CDR3 size: 12 residues. After removal of 8 bases from V and 5 bases from J, the junction contained 1 base not matched to a gene. The CDR3: CAGTGNNSPLHF. As DNA, the CDR3 is TGTGCCGGGACAGGGAATAATTCACCCCTCCACTTT.

The chain recombines TRBV19 with TRBJ2-5; 8 positions agree with TRBD2. The germline CDR1 and CDR2 sequences are LNHDA and SQIVND (reference sequence). With V trimmed by 6 bases and J by 2 bases, 11 bases remained unmatched. The CDR3 runs 16 residues. The CDR3 spells CASRRAGGSGQETQYF. In nucleotides, the CDR3 is TGTGCCAGTAGGCGGGCGGGGGGATCTGGGCAAGAGACCCAGTACTTC.

This clone was detected once. The genes are TRBV6-1 and TRBJ2-7, with 7 positions matching TRBD1. Germline CDR1 and CDR2: MNHNS and SASEGT. The CDR3 totals 14 residues. Trimming took 2 bases from V and 5 from J; bases not matched to a gene: 6. This chain's CDR3 is CASSERPTGDEQYF. The CDR3 bases are TGTGCCAGCAGTGAAAGGCCCACAGGGGACGAGCAGTACTTC.

V gene TRBV3-1 (or the pseudogene TRBV3-2) combines with J gene TRBJ1-2; D call uncertain. Germline V gene data show CDR1 as LGHDT and CDR2 as YNNKEL (reference sequence). The CDR3 consists of 14 residues. V was clipped by 0 bases and J by 4 bases, with 9 bases between them. The CDR3 DNA is TGTGCCAGCAGCCAAGATGAGGGCTTCTATGGCTACACCTTC. The encoded protein is CASSQDEGFYGYTF.

The chain is built from TRBV2 and TRBJ2-2, with D unclear. This CDR3 is built from 14 residues. Trimming removed 4 bases from V and 5 bases from J, with 11 bases in between. In germline, CDR1 is SNHLY, CDR2 FYNNEI. The DNA of the CDR3 is TGTGCCAGCAGTGGAAACTTGCGGACCGGGGAGCTGTTTTTT. Amino acids: CASSGNLRTGELFF.

CDR3 in amino acids: CASSESSIAGETEAFF. The CDR3 coding sequence is TGCGCCAGCAGTGAGTCCTCTATCGCGGGGGAAACTGAAGCTTTCTTT. The chain combines TRBV10-1 with TRBJ1-1; D possibly corresponds to TRBD1 (5 bases). The length of the CDR3 is 16 residues. With 0 bases removed from V and 5 bases from J, the gap between germline ends came to 16 bases. Germline V lookup: CDR1 WNHNN, CDR2 SYGVQD (reference sequence).

This clone was counted a few times. This sequence joins TRBV15 and TRBJ1-2, with D tentatively TRBD1 (6 bases). V was trimmed by 1 base and J by 7 bases, leaving 13 bases between them. Germline V gives CDR1 LNHNV, CDR2 YYDKDF (reference sequence). The CDR3 is 14 amino acids. The CDR3 loop is CATSRGGQTGGYTF. CDR3 coding DNA: TGTGCCACCAGCAGAGGGGGACAAACCGGTGGCTACACCTTC.